The clone carrying this T cell receptor (beta chain) was observed at least ten times. This record comes from a study of neoadjuvant anti-PD-1 for oral cavity cancer. The table came from immunoSEQ multiplex PCR; TCRdb's copy has only in-frame clones and leaves some out. The sample includes tens of thousands of clones, roughly 29% of them seen just once. The length of the CDR3 is 15 residues. The V segment lost 7 bases and the J segment 9 bases; nucleotides outside the gene matches: 13. Germline CDR1 MNHNS, CDR2 SASEGT. Regarding time point: after neoadjuvant nivolumab, at surgical resection. The TCR was taken from a person aged 35-79 years with oral cavity squamous cell carcinoma. The sample consisted of tumor tissue, taken after nivolumab (anti-PD-1) treatment. This chain connects TRBV6-1 to TRBJ2-1; 9 nucleotides match TRBD2. The CDR3 is CASNLPSGAQGEQFF. CDR3 DNA: TGTGCCAGCAACCTCCCTAGCGGGGCTCAGGGTGAGCAGTTCTTC.